This is a list of T cell receptor beta chains from one sample in a study of T cell responses to AZD1222 COVID-19 vaccine. Data came from immunoSEQ multiplex PCR; TCRdb stores just in-frame clones and leaves some out. The sample consists of around 140,000 clones, 90% of them appearing once. The source material was peripheral blood, sampled on day 0 of AZD1222 vaccination. These receptors were collected from an adult in good health. Both conserved end residues are part of each CDR3. D genes are given only for firm matches. Clone size is given for some rows only: seen once, a few or many times, or a class if the clone is expanded.

>NA|TRBV5-8|NA|TRBJ2-5
TGTGCCAGCAGCCCCGGAAGGGTTCTATTGGAGACCCAGTACTTC
CASSPGRVLLETQYF
>NA|TRBV6-2/TRBV6-3|NA|TRBJ1-1
TGTGCCAGCAGTTCACCTACAGAAGCAAACACTGAAGCTTTCTTT
CASSSPTEANTEAFF
>TRBD1|TRBV11-3|once|TRBJ2-1
TGTGCCAGCAGCGCCCACAGGGGTCCATACAATGAGCAGTTCTTC
CASSAHRGPYNEQFF
>NA|TRBV12-3/TRBV12-4|NA|TRBJ1-2
TGTGCCAGCAGTTCCAGGGAGAACTATGGCTACACCTTC
CASSSRENYGYTF
>NA|TRBV13|NA|TRBJ1-1
TGTGCCAGCCGTAGGGGACCGACCCTTGAAGCTTTCTTT
CASRRGPTLEAFF
>TRBD1|TRBV6-1|once|TRBJ1-3
TGTGCCAGCAGTGCAGGGACAGGGGACTCTGGAAACACCATATATTTT
CASSAGTGDSGNTIYF
>NA|TRBV18|NA|TRBJ1-2
TGTGCCAGCTCCCCCAACCCAGGGCCCAGTGAGAATGGCTACACCTTC
CASSPNPGPSENGYTF
>NA|TRBV6-5|NA|TRBJ1-5
TGTGCCAGCAGACGTAGGAGGGGTGATCAGCCCCAGCATTTT
CASRRRRGDQPQHF
>TRBD1|TRBV6-5|once|TRBJ1-2
TGTGCCAGCAGTTTCACCGGGACAGGGAGTTATGATGGCTACACCTTC
CASSFTGTGSYDGYTF
>NA|TRBV2|once|TRBJ1-5
TGTGCCAGCACCGAGGGCAGGCGAACTCCCAATCAGCCCCAGCATTTT
CASTEGRRTPNQPQHF
>NA|TRBV5-1|NA|TRBJ1-5
TGCGCCAGCAGCTACGGCGGGGACCGGGATCAGCCCCAGCATTTT
CASSYGGDRDQPQHF
>NA|TRBV7-2|NA|TRBJ2-2
TGTGCCAGCAGATTCACCGGGGAGCTGTTTTTT
CASRFTGELFF
>NA|TRBV19|once|TRBJ1-2
TGTGCCAGTAGTATTACAGGTGAAGCTAACTATGGCTACACCTTC
CASSITGEANYGYTF
>NA|TRBV15|NA|TRBJ2-1
TGTGCCACCAGCAGAGACCAGGGATTAGCCTACAATGAGCAGTTCTTC
CATSRDQGLAYNEQFF
>NA|TRBV18|NA|TRBJ1-1
TGTGCCAGCTCCCCGTCGGTCGGTGGTACTGAAGCTTTCTTT
CASSPSVGGTEAFF
>NA|TRBV7-8|few|TRBJ2-7
TGTGCCAGCAGCCGACACAGGGACGAGTACGAGCAGTACTTC
CASSRHRDEYEQYF
>NA|TRBV4-2|NA|TRBJ1-2
TGTGCCAGCAGCCAAGGGGGGGTGTGGGACGGCTACACCTTC
CASSQGGVWDGYTF
>NA|TRBV5-6|NA|TRBJ2-7
TGTGCCAGCAGCTTGGCGAGCCACGAGCAGTACTTC
CASSLASHEQYF
>TRBD1|TRBV28|NA|TRBJ1-2
TGTGCCAGCAGTTTCGTCGGGACAGGGGTTGGGGGTGGCTACACCTTC
CASSFVGTGVGGGYTF
>NA|TRBV19|NA|TRBJ2-1
TGTGCCAGTAGTATCGGCACAGCCTACAATGAGCAGTTCTTC
CASSIGTAYNEQFF
>TRBD1|TRBV9|NA|TRBJ2-4
TGTGCCAGCAGCCCGCCCCAGGGGACAGGAAACATTCAGTACTTC
CASSPPQGTGNIQYF
>TRBD2|TRBV7-2|NA|TRBJ2-4
TGTGCCAGCAGCTTAGTAGGAAGCGGGGGAAACATTCAGTACTTC
CASSLVGSGGNIQYF
>NA|TRBV13|NA|TRBJ2-1
TGTGCCAGCAGCGCCCCTCGGGGGGCCTCCCGAAATGAGCAGTTCTTC
CASSAPRGASRNEQFF
>NA|TRBV9|NA|TRBJ2-1
TGTGCCAGCAGCGTAGCTGGTGAGCAGTTCTTC
CASSVAGEQFF
>NA|TRBV11-3|once|TRBJ2-1
TGTGCCAGCAGCCCTCGGGACTCCAGGGATGAGCAGTTCTTC
CASSPRDSRDEQFF
>NA|TRBV30|NA|TRBJ1-6
TGTGCCTGGAGAACCGGGGGCATAAATTCACCCCTCCACTTT
CAWRTGGINSPLHF
>NA|TRBV10-1|NA|TRBJ1-5
TGCGCCAGCAGTGAGTTAATAGTTAGCAATCAGCCCCAGCATTTT
CASSELIVSNQPQHF
>NA|TRBV27|NA|TRBJ1-5
TGTGCCAGCAGTTTCGGCCGGCATCAGCCCCAGCATTTT
CASSFGRHQPQHF
>NA|TRBV7-2|NA|TRBJ1-5
TGTGCCAGCAGCTTAGAGCGGGGGAGCAATCAGCCCCAGCATTTT
CASSLERGSNQPQHF
>NA|TRBV5-4|NA|TRBJ2-5
TGTGCCAGCAGCTTGGTACCGGTAGAGACCCAGTACTTC
CASSLVPVETQYF
>TRBD1|TRBV7-3|NA|TRBJ1-3
TGTGCCAGCAGCACGACAGGGGGCTCTGGAAACACCATATATTTT
CASSTTGGSGNTIYF
>NA|TRBV28|NA|TRBJ1-3
TGTGCCAGCAGTCCTCATTCATCTGGAAACACCATATATTTT
CASSPHSSGNTIYF
>NA|TRBV6-2/TRBV6-3|NA|TRBJ1-1
TGTGCCAGCAGTCCAACGGTGATAGGTAACACTGAAGCTTTCTTT
CASSPTVIGNTEAFF
>NA|TRBV25-1|NA|TRBJ1-6
TGTGCCAGCAGTTTGGCGGGCGATTCACCCCTCCACTTT
CASSLAGDSPLHF
>NA|TRBV7-6|NA|TRBJ1-1
TGTGCCAGCAGCTTAGCGCCGGGGGGCGAGGCTACTGAAGCTTTCTTT
CASSLAPGGEATEAFF
>NA|TRBV6-5|NA|TRBJ1-5
TGTGCCAGCAGCTCGAATAGCAATCAGCCCCAGCATTTT
CASSSNSNQPQHF
>NA|TRBV28|NA|TRBJ2-7
TGTGCCAGCAGTTTTTCTAGCAACCCCTACGAGCAGTACTTC
CASSFSSNPYEQYF
>NA|TRBV7-9|NA|TRBJ1-5
TGTGCCAGCAGCTTCCGGGATCAGCCCCAGCATTTT
CASSFRDQPQHF
>TRBD2|TRBV5-1|NA|TRBJ2-5
TGCGCCAGCAGCTTTAGCGGGGGGGAAGAGACCCAGTACTTC
CASSFSGGEETQYF
>TRBD1|TRBV6-5|once|TRBJ1-2
TGTGCCAGCTTCTGGGACAGGGAATACTATGGCTACACCTTC
CASFWDREYYGYTF
>TRBD1|TRBV4-2|NA|TRBJ1-4
TGTGCCAGCAGCGGTCGGGGACAGGGGACCCCTAATGAAAAACTGTTTTTT
CASSGRGQGTPNEKLFF
>TRBD2|TRBV27|NA|TRBJ2-2
TGTGCCAGCGCGGGGCTAGCGGGCACCGGGGAGCTGTTTTTT
CASAGLAGTGELFF
>TRBD1|TRBV9|once|TRBJ1-5
TGTGCCAGCAGCGTAACAGGGGCTCCCAATCAGCCCCAGCATTTT
CASSVTGAPNQPQHF
>TRBD1|TRBV15|once|TRBJ2-7
TGTGCCACCAGCAGGGCCGGACAGGGCTACGAGCAGTACTTC
CATSRAGQGYEQYF
>NA|TRBV5-8|NA|TRBJ1-5
TGTGCCAGCAAATGGGGGGCAGGTCAGCCCCAGCATTTT
CASKWGAGQPQHF
>NA|TRBV28|NA|TRBJ2-7
TGTGCCAGCAGCCTCCCGCACAGGGACTACGAGCAGTACTTC
CASSLPHRDYEQYF
>TRBD2|TRBV27|NA|TRBJ2-7
TGTGCCAGCACCCCCCACGGGACTAGCGACTACGAGCAGTACTTC
CASTPHGTSDYEQYF
>TRBD1|TRBV24-1|NA|TRBJ1-2
TGTGCCACCAGCGGGACAGAAGGCTACACCTTC
CATSGTEGYTF
>TRBD1|TRBV28|once|TRBJ2-1
TGTGCCAGCAGAACCGGGACAGGGGATTACAATGAGCAGTTCTTC
CASRTGTGDYNEQFF
>NA|TRBV5-1|NA|TRBJ1-6
TGCGCCAGCAGCTTGGTAGTTCAGGCCTGGGATTCACCCCTCCACTTT
CASSLVVQAWDSPLHF
>NA|TRBV28|NA|TRBJ1-1
TGTGCCAGCAGTTTCTCTGGGGCAGGGGACCTTAACACTGAAGCTTTCTTT
CASSFSGAGDLNTEAFF
>NA|TRBV7-2|few|TRBJ1-6
TGTGCCAGCAGCTTTGGCGGAACAGCGAAATTTAATTCACCCCTCCACTTT
CASSFGGTAKFNSPLHF
>TRBD1|TRBV24-1|NA|TRBJ1-2
TGTGCCACCAGCGGCGCTACAAGACAGGGCTTGGGCTACACCTTC
CATSGATRQGLGYTF
>NA|TRBV5-1|NA|TRBJ1-2
TGCGCCAGCAGTGACAGCACTAACTATGGCTACACCTTC
CASSDSTNYGYTF
>NA|TRBV7-9|few|TRBJ2-1
TGTGCCAGCAGCCCCCCAGCTAGGGCAGATGAGCAGTTCTTC
CASSPPARADEQFF
>NA|TRBV18|NA|TRBJ2-2
TGTGCCAGCTCACCTCCCGGACACAACACCGGGGAGCTGTTTTTT
CASSPPGHNTGELFF